Below, one T cell receptor (beta chain) is given with its context. Antigen: not known. Mismatch with germline at one junction end may stem from a read error. Treatment given: 15 to 20 received Ad26.COV2.S at low or high dose, single or two shots; several received placebo; per-sample allocation not given. Sampling was performed 63 days after the first vaccine or placebo injection. The sample belongs to a study of Ad26.COV2.S vaccination and SARS-CoV-2 variants. General study results and limits: Similar non-spike TCR breadth was observed in recipients of vaccine and of placebo. Compared with placebo recipients, vaccine recipients had higher spike-specific TCR breadth.

TCRdb's table, derived via immunoSEQ multiplex PCR, lists solely in-frame clones and lacks some. This table has 380,000 or so clones, 83% appearing once. Sequenced material: peripheral blood, taken in a trial of Ad26.COV2.S vaccine versus placebo. The clonotype originates from a person between 18 and 59 years old who received the Ad26.COV2.S COVID-19 vaccine or a placebo.

The CDR3 spells CASREGTSYSYNEQFF. CDR3 nucleotides: TGTGCCAGCAGGGAAGGGACTAGCTACTCCTACAATGAGCAGTTCTTC. This chain links TRBV6-1 with TRBJ2-1, with 9 bases that match TRBD2. CDR3 length: 16 amino acids. Germline CDR1 MNHNS, CDR2 SASEGT.